This TCR beta chain was recovered during a study of blood T cell repertoires in COVID-19. Across the whole study: The United States, Italy and Spain provided the acute and convalescent COVID-19 samples. Sources were T cells, B-cell-depleted T cells, or PBMCs; the material itself was cDNA or gDNA.

Per the study methods: Amplification from reference gene primers served as the basis for estimated nucleated cell counts. Sequencing used immunoSEQ multiplex PCR; TCRdb keeps in-frame clones, though not all of them. Clone size and V and J calls were adopted from that table, with D and trimming inferred from the DNA. Of approximately 130,000 clones in the sample, around 83% were seen once. Trimming cost V 11 bases and J 4 bases; bases outside gene matches: 18. Looked up from germline, CDR1 is LNHDA and CDR2 is SQIVND (reference sequence). This CDR3 has 16 amino acids. V usage is TRBV19 and J usage is TRBJ1-2; 8 positions agree with TRBD1. The sequencing input was peripheral blood. The source of this sequence is a human donor in a cohort sampled during active COVID-19. The CDR3 region is CAAMGRQGRYSYGYTF. Here the CDR3 DNA reads TGTGCCGCAATGGGGAGACAGGGGCGGTATAGCTATGGCTACACCTTC.